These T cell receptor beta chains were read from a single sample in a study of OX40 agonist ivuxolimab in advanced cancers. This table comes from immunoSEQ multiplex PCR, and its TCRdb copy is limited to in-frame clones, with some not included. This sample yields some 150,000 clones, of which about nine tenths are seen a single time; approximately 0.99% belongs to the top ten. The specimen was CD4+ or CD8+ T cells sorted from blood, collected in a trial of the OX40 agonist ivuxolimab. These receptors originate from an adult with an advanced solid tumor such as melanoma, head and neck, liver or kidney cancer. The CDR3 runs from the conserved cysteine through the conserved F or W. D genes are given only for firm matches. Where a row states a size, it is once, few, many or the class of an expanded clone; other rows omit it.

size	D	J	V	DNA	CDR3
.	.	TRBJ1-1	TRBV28	TGTGCCACCACAAACACTGAAGCTTTCTTT	CATTNTEAFF
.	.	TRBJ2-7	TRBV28	TGTGCCAGCAGTTCCTCTGGCGGGCTCTTTTCCGAGCAGTACTTC	CASSSSGGLFSEQYF
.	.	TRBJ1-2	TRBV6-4	TGTGCCAGCAGTGAAGGACTCCACTTAGGAGGCTACACCTTC	CASSEGLHLGGYTF
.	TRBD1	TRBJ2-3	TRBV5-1	TGCGCCAGCAGACAAACAGGGGCCCCTTACACAGATACGCAGTATTTT	CASRQTGAPYTDTQYF
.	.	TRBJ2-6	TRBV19	TGTGCCAGTATAAGAGGGGCGCGCTCTGGGGCCAACGTCCTGACTTTC	CASIRGARSGANVLTF
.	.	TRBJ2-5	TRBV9	TGTGCCAGCAGCAAGGCAGGGGAGAAGCAGTACTTC	CASSKAGEKQYF
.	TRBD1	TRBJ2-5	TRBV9	TGTGCCAGCAGCGTAGGCGTTGGGACAGGGCAAGAGACCCAGTACTTC	CASSVGVGTGQETQYF
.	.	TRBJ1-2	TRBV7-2	TGTGCCAGCAGCTTTAACAGTTACTATGGCTACACCTTC	CASSFNSYYGYTF
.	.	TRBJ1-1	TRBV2	TGTGCCAGCAGCACCGGGAAGAACACTGAAGCTTTCTTT	CASSTGKNTEAFF
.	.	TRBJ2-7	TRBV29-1	TGCAGCGTTGCGGACGGCCCCTACGAGCAGTACTTC	CSVADGPYEQYF
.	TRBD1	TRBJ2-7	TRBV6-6	TGTGCCAGCAGCCACAGGGGGTACGAGCAGTACTTC	CASSHRGYEQYF
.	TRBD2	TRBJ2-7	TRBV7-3	TGTGCCAGCAGCTTCGGCGGGGCGGGAGCCTACGAGCAGTACTTC	CASSFGGAGAYEQYF
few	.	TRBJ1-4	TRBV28	TGTGCCAGCAGTGACGAACTTGAAAAACTGTTTTTT	CASSDELEKLFF
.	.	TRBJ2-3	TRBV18	TGTGCCAGCTCGCGCTCACCAGATCGGACAGATACGCAGTATTTT	CASSRSPDRTDTQYF
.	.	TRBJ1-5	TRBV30	TGTGCCTGGAGTGAGGGATCGGGCAATCAGCCCCAGCATTTT	CAWSEGSGNQPQHF
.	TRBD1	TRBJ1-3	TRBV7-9	TGTGCCAGCAGCCCCGCGCCGGGACAGGAGGCTGGAAACACCATATATTTT	CASSPAPGQEAGNTIYF
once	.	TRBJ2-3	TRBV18	TGTGCCAGCTCCCAGTCCGAAGGGATGGGCACAGATACGCAGTATTTT	CASSQSEGMGTDTQYF
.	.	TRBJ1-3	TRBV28	TGTGCCAGCAGTCCAGCGACAGGATCGTCAGGAAACACCATATATTTT	CASSPATGSSGNTIYF
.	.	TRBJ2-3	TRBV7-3	TGTGCCAGCAGCTTACGTGGGAGTAAAGGAGATACGCAGTATTTT	CASSLRGSKGDTQYF
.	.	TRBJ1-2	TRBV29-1	TGCAGCGCCCCGAGGCTAGACGTAGGCTATGGCTACACCTTC	CSAPRLDVGYGYTF
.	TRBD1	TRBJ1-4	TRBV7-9	TGTGCCAGCAGCCAGGACAGGGGGGCAACTAATGAAAAACTGTTTTTT	CASSQDRGATNEKLFF
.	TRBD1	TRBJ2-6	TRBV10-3	TGTGCCATCAGTCCCGGGACAGGGACCGGGGCCAACGTCCTGACTTTC	CAISPGTGTGANVLTF
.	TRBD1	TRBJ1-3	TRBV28	TGTGCCAGCAGTTTAGTCTCGACAGGGAAAAACACCATATATTTT	CASSLVSTGKNTIYF
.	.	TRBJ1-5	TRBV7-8	TGTGCCAGCACAGACAGGTCTCCCAATCAGCCCCAGCATTTT	CASTDRSPNQPQHF
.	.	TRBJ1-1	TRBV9	TGTGCCAGCAGCCCCTCCGAACGGTTCATGAACACTGAAGCTTTCTTT	CASSPSERFMNTEAFF
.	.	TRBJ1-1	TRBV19	TGTGCCAGCTACAGAGGGGTTGGGCTTGTCACTGAAGCTTTCTTT	CASYRGVGLVTEAFF
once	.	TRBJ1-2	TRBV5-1	TGCGCCAGCAGCCCGGACTTTAGCTATGGCTACACCTTC	CASSPDFSYGYTF
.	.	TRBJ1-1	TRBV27	TGTGCCAGCAGTTCTATAGAACGGCGGAGTATGAACACTGAAGCTTTCTTT	CASSSIERRSMNTEAFF
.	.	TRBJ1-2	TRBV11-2	TGTGCCAGCAGTGTTAACAGGGATTATGGCTACACCTTC	CASSVNRDYGYTF
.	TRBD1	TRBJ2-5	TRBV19	TGTGCCAGTAGTATAGGTGGGACAGGGGGCCAAGAGACCCAGTACTTC	CASSIGGTGGQETQYF
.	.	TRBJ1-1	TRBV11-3	TGTGCCAGCAGCCCCTTCAACAGGGTGTACACTGAAGCTTTCTTT	CASSPFNRVYTEAFF
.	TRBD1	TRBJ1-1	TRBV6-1	TGTGCCAGCAATCTACTAAGGACAGGGGCCACTGAAGCTTTCTTT	CASNLLRTGATEAFF
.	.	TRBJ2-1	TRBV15	TGTGCCACCAGCAGAGATCGAATAGGGGGCAATGAGCAGTTCTTC	CATSRDRIGGNEQFF
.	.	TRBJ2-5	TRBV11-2	TGTGCCAGCAGCCCCATAGCAGGAGCTCTAAGGGAGACCCAGTACTTC	CASSPIAGALRETQYF
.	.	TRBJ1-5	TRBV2	TGTGCCAGCAAGGCAGGCGAGGATCAGCCCCAGCATTTT	CASKAGEDQPQHF
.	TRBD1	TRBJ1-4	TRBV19	TGTGCCAGTAGTATGGCCGGGACAGCGAGCGAAAAACTGTTTTTT	CASSMAGTASEKLFF
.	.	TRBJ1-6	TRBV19	TGTGCCAGTAGTATAAGGGGGGATTCACCCCTCCACTTT	CASSIRGDSPLHF
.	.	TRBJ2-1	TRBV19	TGTGCCAGTAGTACCTCTGGGGCAAGGAATGAGCAGTTCTTC	CASSTSGARNEQFF
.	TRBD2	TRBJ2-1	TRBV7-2	TGTGCCAGCAGCTTAGAAAGCCTAGCGGTTCAAAACAGCTACAATGAGCAGTTCTTC	CASSLESLAVQNSYNEQFF
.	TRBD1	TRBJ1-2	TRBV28	TGTGCCAGCAGCCTGGACAGGGCCTATGGCTACACCTTC	CASSLDRAYGYTF
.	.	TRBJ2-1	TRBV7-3	TGTGCCAGCAGCTTAATCGCAGGGGCTGCCCAGATTCCGGACAATGAGCAGTTCTTC	CASSLIAGAAQIPDNEQFF